Here is one TCR beta chain with its context. When the RNA was reverse transcribed, random hexamers were used with an input of roughly 0.45 to 1 ug. TCRdb reprocessed the immunoSEQ multiplex PCR reads via MiXCR and lists one record per CDR3 protein. Altogether about 69,000 distinct CDR3 sequences are present, just under 95% being singletons, with the ten largest covering 0.2% to 0.25%. The entry originates in a study of CD8 T cells in Susac syndrome. There are 11 residues in the CDR3. Per germline, CDR1 MGHRA and CDR2 YSYEKL. V was cut by 0 bases and J by 11 bases, with 7 bases left in between. Sequencing of TCR beta covered CD8+ and CD4+ T cells obtained from blood. Negative magnetic isolation gave CD8+ and CD4+ cells; FACS enriched CD8+ TEMRA.

The chain uses TRBV4-1 and TRBJ1-1; D call uncertain. This TCR was sampled from a human donor in good health. Sequencing was performed on CD8+ T cells from PBMCs. CDR3 region: CASSQDHNAFF. The CDR3 DNA sequence: TGCGCCAGCAGCCAAGACCATAACGCTTTCTTT.